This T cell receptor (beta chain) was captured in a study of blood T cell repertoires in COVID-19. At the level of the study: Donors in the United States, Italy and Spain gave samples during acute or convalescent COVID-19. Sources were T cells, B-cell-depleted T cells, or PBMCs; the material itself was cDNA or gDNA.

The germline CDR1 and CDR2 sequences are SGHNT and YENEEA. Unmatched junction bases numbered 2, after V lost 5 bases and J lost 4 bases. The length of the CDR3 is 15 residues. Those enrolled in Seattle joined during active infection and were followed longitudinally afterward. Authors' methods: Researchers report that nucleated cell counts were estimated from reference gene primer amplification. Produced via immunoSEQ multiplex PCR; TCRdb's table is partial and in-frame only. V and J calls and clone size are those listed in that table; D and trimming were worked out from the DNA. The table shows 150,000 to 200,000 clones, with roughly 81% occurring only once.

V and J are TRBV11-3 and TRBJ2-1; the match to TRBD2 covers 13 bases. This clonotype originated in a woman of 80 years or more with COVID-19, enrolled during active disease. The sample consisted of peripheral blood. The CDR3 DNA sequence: TGTGCCAGCAGCATGGGACTAGCGGGGTACAATGAGCAGTTCTTC. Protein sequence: CASSMGLAGYNEQFF.